The 21 T cell receptor beta chains in this list originate from one sample, sequenced in a study of shared clonotypes between healthy human individuals (TCRdb year 2020). The library came from the immunoSEQ multiplex PCR assay. Not all clones reach the TCRdb copy of this immuneACCESS table, which keeps in-frame sequences only. Checked studies attribute under half of the gap to unresolved V genes and leave the rest unexplained. The sample profile shows some 2.3 million clones; more than 80% of them were found once. The ten largest clones represent around 0.4% of the sample. The sequenced material came from naive CD4+ T cells from PBMCs. The cell subset or site label for this specimen denotes: CD45RA+ positively selected. Source of these receptors: a man younger than 35 in good health. Some clones in this sample may be carry-over from other donors' samples.

The chain links TRBV7-3 to TRBJ2-1; D perhaps matches TRBD1 (5 bases). This CDR3 region has 16 residues. Looked up from germline, CDR1 is SGHTA and CDR2 is FQGTGA. V dropped 1 base and J dropped 3 bases, with 13 bases sitting between them. CDR3 sequence: CASSLSGAGDYNEQFF. The CDR3, as DNA: TGTGCCAGCAGCTTAAGTGGGGCAGGAGACTACAATGAGCAGTTCTTC.

In the case of this clone: Other DNA sequences within the sample encode an identical CDR3. This chain links TRBV7-9 with TRBJ1-5, with D possibly matching TRBD1 (6 bases). The V gene's germline CDR1 is SEHNR and CDR2 FQNEAQ (reference sequence). This CDR3 region has 15 residues. Trimming took 4 bases from V and 1 from J, leaving 11 bases between them. The CDR3 is CASSSTGGSNQPQHF. The CDR3 region has the DNA TGTGCCAGCAGCTCGACAGGCGGGAGCAATCAGCCCCAGCATTTT.

J is TRBJ1-1 and V is TRBV5-8; D not certain. The CDR3 sequence is 14 residues long. Germline V lookup: CDR1 SGHTS, CDR2 YDEGEE. Between the trimmed V and J ends, which lost 4 bases and 3 bases, there was a span of 13 bases. CDR3 residues: CASSLAWLYTEAFF. CDR3 sequence (DNA): TGTGCCAGCAGCCTGGCTTGGTTGTACACTGAAGCTTTCTTT.

The rearrangement uses TRBV18 and TRBJ2-5; TRBD2 matches at 8 bases. The CDR3 extends over 16 amino acids. Germline values: CDR1 KGHSH, CDR2 LQKENI. V lost 2 bases and J lost 3; bases outside the gene matches: 8. CDR3 amino acids: CASSPILAGPKETQYF. Here the CDR3 DNA reads TGTGCCAGCTCACCAATATTAGCGGGGCCTAAAGAGACCCAGTACTTC.

The chain is built from TRBV7-2 and TRBJ1-2; 7 positions match TRBD1. CDR1 is SGHTA, CDR2 FQGNSA, per germline. This CDR3 has 15 amino acids. With V trimmed by 1 base and J by 6 bases, 8 bases remained unmatched. For the CDR3, the DNA is TGTGCCAGCAGCTTAGTCGGCGCTCAGGGGGATGGCTACACCTTC. This codes for CASSLVGAQGDGYTF.

V usage is TRBV11-2 and J usage is TRBJ2-1, with 10 nucleotides matching TRBD2. Germline-derived CDR1 and CDR2 are SGHAT and FQNNGV. After removal of 5 bases from V and 3 bases from J, the junction contained 4 bases not matched to a gene. This CDR3 has 15 residues. The CDR3 is CASSHGLADYNEQFF. The CDR3, as DNA: TGTGCCAGCAGCCATGGACTAGCGGACTACAATGAGCAGTTCTTC.

CDR3 in DNA: TGCGCCAGCAGCCAGATCACCGCCGGGGTACGGTATGGCTACACCTTC. Translating gives CASSQITAGVRYGYTF. The chain couples TRBV4-1 to TRBJ1-2; no reliable D call. The CDR3 spans 16 residues. Trimming stripped 3 bases from V and 5 bases from J, with 19 bases between. Germline CDR1 and CDR2: MGHRA and YSYEKL.

This chain joins TRBV14 and TRBJ2-3; D might be TRBD2 (6 bases). V was shortened by 1 base and J by 2 bases, with 7 bases between the two germline ends. The CDR3 sequence is 14 residues long. Germline CDR1 and CDR2: SGHDN and FVKESK. The CDR3 sequence: CASSQVRDTDTQYF. The CDR3 DNA follows: TGTGCCAGCAGCCAAGTGCGGGACACAGATACGCAGTATTTT.

This chain connects TRBV7-3 to TRBJ2-1, with D possibly TRBD2 on 6 matching bases. There are 13 residues in the CDR3. Trimming removed 5 bases from V and 10 bases from J, with 15 bases in between. CDR1 and CDR2 (germline): SGHTA, FQGTGA. CDR3 protein: CASSPRRAGEQFF. The CDR3 DNA sequence: TGTGCCAGCAGCCCTAGGAGGGCGGGAGAGCAGTTCTTC.

Comments on this clone: Other DNA sequences in this specimen translate into the identical CDR3. J is TRBJ1-5 and V is TRBV9; D may be TRBD1 (5 bases). Looked up from germline, CDR1 is SGDLS and CDR2 is YYNGEE. The CDR3 length is 13 residues. V lost 0 bases and J 5 bases, leaving 6 bases between the germline ends. Here the CDR3 reads CASSVEGYQPQHF. CDR3 nucleotide sequence: TGTGCCAGCAGCGTAGAGGGGTATCAGCCCCAGCATTTT.

This chain joins TRBV18 and TRBJ2-5, with D possibly matching TRBD2 (6 bases). This CDR3 has 14 amino acids. CDR1 KGHSH and CDR2 LQKENI come from the germline V gene. With 4 bases removed from V and 5 bases from J, the gap between germline ends came to 14 bases. CDR3 protein: CASSLFGSDETQYF. CDR3 nucleotides: TGTGCCAGCTCACTATTCGGGAGTGATGAGACCCAGTACTTC.

The chain uses TRBV27 and TRBJ2-7; 9 positions match TRBD1. There are 14 residues in the CDR3. Germline-derived CDR1 and CDR2 are MNHEY and SMNVEV (reference sequence). The trim removed 5 bases at V and 3 bases at J, leaving 5 bases unmatched. The CDR3 loop reads CASSTWDRVYEQYF. Here the CDR3 DNA reads TGTGCCAGCAGTACCTGGGACAGGGTCTACGAGCAGTACTTC.

The V call is TRBV11-1, the J call TRBJ1-2; 8 bases are shared with TRBD1. Per germline, CDR1 SGHAT and CDR2 FQDESV (reference sequence). The CDR3 is made up of 13 amino acids. Trimming cost V 4 bases and J 7 bases; bases outside gene matches: 5. CDR3 sequence (DNA): TGTGCCAGCAGCTCATGGACAGGGACTGGCTACACCTTC. It encodes CASSSWTGTGYTF.

CDR3 bases: TGTGCCAGCAGCTTAGGCCCTCTCCCGACAGGCCAAGAGACCCAGTACTTC. Its protein is CASSLGPLPTGQETQYF. This rearrangement joins TRBV7-8 to TRBJ2-5; possibly TRBD1 for D (6 bases). V was pared by 1 base and J by 1 base, with 16 bases between. The germline V gene has CDR1 SGHVS and CDR2 FQNEAQ. This CDR3 region has 17 residues.

V gene TRBV18 combines with J gene TRBJ2-3; 11 nucleotides agree with TRBD1. The V and J ends lost 4 bases and 8 bases, in that order; junction bases with no gene match: 2. Germline V gene data show CDR1 as KGHSH and CDR2 as LQKENI. This CDR3 contains 13 residues. The CDR3 nucleotides are TGTGCCAGCTCACAGGACAGGGGGCGTACGCAGTATTTT. Its translation is CASSQDRGRTQYF. Full variable domain (outside the CDR3, taken from reference TRBV18 and TRBJ2-3): NAGVMQNPRHLVRRRGQEARLRCSPMKGHSHVYWYRQLPEEGLKFMVYLQKENIIDESGMPKERFSAEFPKEGPSILRIQQVVRGDSAAYFCASSQDRGRTQYFGPGTRLTVL.

The chain recombines TRBV7-3 with TRBJ1-3, with D unclear. The CDR3 loop spans 14 amino acids. CDR1 is SGHTA, CDR2 FQGTGA, per germline. V lost 7 bases to trimming and J lost 0 bases, with 10 bases between them. CDR3 DNA: TGTGCCAGCAAGGCTTCAAACTCTGGAAACACCATATATTTT. Translation: CASKASNSGNTIYF.

This chain connects TRBV30 to TRBJ2-7; D is ambiguous. Germline lookup yields CDR1 GTSNPN and CDR2 SVGIG (reference sequence). This CDR3 has 11 residues. Trimming pared 1 base from V and 8 bases from J, leaving 9 bases between. The CDR3 spells CAWSGDNKQYF. CDR3 nucleotide sequence: TGTGCCTGGAGTGGGGATAATAAGCAGTACTTC. The complete variable domain, with remaining parts taken from reference TRBV30 and TRBJ2-7, reads SQTIHQWPATLVQPVGSPLSLECTVEGTSNPNLYWYRQAAGRGLQLLFYSVGIGQISSEVPQNLSASRPQDRQFILSSKKLLLSDSGFYLCAWSGDNKQYFGPGTRLTVT.

This clone occurred once. The V and J genes are TRBV27 and TRBJ2-7; the match to TRBD1 covers 9 bases. Germline lookup yields CDR1 MNHEY and CDR2 SMNVEV (reference sequence). Losses at the gene ends were 2 bases for V and 5 bases for J; bases not matched to a gene: 4. The CDR3 sequence is 14 residues long. The CDR3 here is CASSLLQGADEQYF. The CDR3 DNA reads as TGTGCCAGCAGTTTACTACAGGGGGCCGACGAGCAGTACTTC.

DNA for the CDR3: TGTGCCAGCAGTTTACAGGGCAGTCTATTTTTTGGGAACATTCAGTACTTC. Its protein is CASSLQGSLFFGNIQYF. The rearrangement joins TRBV28 to TRBJ2-4; a weak D match, TRBD1 (5 bases). The germline V gene encodes CDR1 MDHEN and CDR2 SYDVKM. This CDR3 has 17 amino acids. V was shortened by 2 bases and J by 7 bases, with 21 bases between the two germline ends.

V usage is TRBV7-2 and J usage is TRBJ2-1; 8 bases align to TRBD2. Germline V gene sequence: CDR1 SGHTA, CDR2 FQGNSA. CDR3 size: 15 residues. The V gene end was trimmed by 5 bases and the J gene end by 7 bases; junction bases not matched to a gene: 10. CDR3 in amino acids: CASSVRGLVRNEQFF. The CDR3 nucleotides are TGTGCCAGCAGCGTCCGGGGACTAGTTAGAAATGAGCAGTTCTTC. The full variable domain, completed using reference TRBV7-2 and TRBJ2-1, is GAGVSQSPSNKVTEKGKDVELRCDPISGHTALYWYRQSLGQGLEFLIYFQGNSAPDKSGLPSDRFSAERTGGSVSTLTIQRTQQEDSAVYLCASSVRGLVRNEQFFGPGTRLTVL.

V is TRBV7-9 and J is TRBJ2-7; perhaps D is TRBD1 or TRBD2 (5 bases each). The CDR3 extends over 17 amino acids. Trimming cost V 1 base and J 4 bases, with 20 bases left between them. The V gene's germline CDR1 is SEHNR and CDR2 FQNEAQ (reference sequence). The CDR3 DNA is TGTGCCAGCAGCTTAGGCGGGTTACGGGACCTACCATACGAGCAGTACTTC. It codes for CASSLGGLRDLPYEQYF. Full variable domain (missing parts from reference TRBV7-9 and TRBJ2-7): DTGVSQNPRHKITKRGQNVTFRCDPISEHNRLYWYRQTLGQGPEFLTYFQNEAQLEKSRLLSDRFSAERPKGSFSTLEIQRTEQGDSAMYLCASSLGGLRDLPYEQYFGPGTRLTVT.